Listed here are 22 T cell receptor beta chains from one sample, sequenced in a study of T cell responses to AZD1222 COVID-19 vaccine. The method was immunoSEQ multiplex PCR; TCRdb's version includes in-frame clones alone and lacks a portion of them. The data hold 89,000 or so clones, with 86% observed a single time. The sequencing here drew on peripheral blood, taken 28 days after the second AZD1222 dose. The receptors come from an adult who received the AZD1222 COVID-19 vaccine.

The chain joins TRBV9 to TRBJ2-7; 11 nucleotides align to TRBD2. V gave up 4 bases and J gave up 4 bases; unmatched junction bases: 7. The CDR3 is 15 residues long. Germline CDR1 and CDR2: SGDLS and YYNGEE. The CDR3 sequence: CASSPGLAVWYEQYF. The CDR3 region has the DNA TGTGCCAGCAGCCCGGGACTAGCGGTTTGGTACGAGCAGTACTTC. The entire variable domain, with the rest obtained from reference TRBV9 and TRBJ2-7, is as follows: DSGVTQTPKHLITATGQRVTLRCSPRSGDLSVYWYQQSLDQGLQFLIQYYNGEERAKGNILERFSAQQFPDLHSELNLSSLELGDSALYFCASSPGLAVWYEQYFGPGTRLTVT.

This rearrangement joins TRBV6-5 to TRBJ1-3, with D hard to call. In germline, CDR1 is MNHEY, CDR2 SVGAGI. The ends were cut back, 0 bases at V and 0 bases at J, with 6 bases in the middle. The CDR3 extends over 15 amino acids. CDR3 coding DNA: TGTGCCAGCAGTTACTCGCGTAACTCTGGAAACACCATATATTTT. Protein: CASSYSRNSGNTIYF.

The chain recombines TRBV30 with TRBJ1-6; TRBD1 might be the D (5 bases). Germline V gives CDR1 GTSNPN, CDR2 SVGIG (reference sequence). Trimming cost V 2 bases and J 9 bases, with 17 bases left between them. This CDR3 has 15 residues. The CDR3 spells CAWSPWAGGVSPLHF. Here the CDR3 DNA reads TGTGCCTGGAGTCCGTGGGCCGGGGGTGTTTCACCCCTCCACTTT.

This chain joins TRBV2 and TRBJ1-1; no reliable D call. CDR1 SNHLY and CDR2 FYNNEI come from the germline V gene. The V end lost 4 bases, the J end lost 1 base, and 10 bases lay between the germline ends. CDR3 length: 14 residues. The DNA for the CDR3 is TGTGCCAGCAGTGCCCGGGTTGGGAACACTGAAGCTTTCTTT. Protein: CASSARVGNTEAFF.

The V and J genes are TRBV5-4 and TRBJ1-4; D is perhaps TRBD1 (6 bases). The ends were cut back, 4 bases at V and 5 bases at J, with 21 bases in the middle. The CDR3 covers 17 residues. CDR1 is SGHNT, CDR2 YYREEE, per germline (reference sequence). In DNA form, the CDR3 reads TGTGCCAGCAGCGGGGGGGGGCGAGGGGCTAAGAATGAAAAACTGTTTTTT. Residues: CASSGGGRGAKNEKLFF.

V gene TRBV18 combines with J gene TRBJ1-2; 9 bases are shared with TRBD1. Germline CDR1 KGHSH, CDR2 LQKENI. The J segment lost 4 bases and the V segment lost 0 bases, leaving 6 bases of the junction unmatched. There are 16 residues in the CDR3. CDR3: CASSPPGQGGSYGYTF. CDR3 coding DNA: TGTGCCAGCTCACCACCGGGACAGGGTGGGAGCTATGGCTACACCTTC. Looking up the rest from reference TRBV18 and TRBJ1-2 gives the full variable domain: NAGVMQNPRHLVRRRGQEARLRCSPMKGHSHVYWYRQLPEEGLKFMVYLQKENIIDESGMPKERFSAEFPKEGPSILRIQQVVRGDSAAYFCASSPPGQGGSYGYTFGSGTRLTVV.

The CDR3 DNA reads TGTGCCAGCAGCCCCGGACAGGCGAACACTGAAGCTTTCTTT. It translates to CASSPGQANTEAFF. The chain is built from TRBV6-4 and TRBJ1-1; 7 positions match TRBD1. The V gene end was trimmed by 6 bases and the J gene end by 1 base; junction bases not matched to a gene: 5. Germline CDR1 reads MRHNA; CDR2 reads SNTAGT. This CDR3 is 14 amino acids long.

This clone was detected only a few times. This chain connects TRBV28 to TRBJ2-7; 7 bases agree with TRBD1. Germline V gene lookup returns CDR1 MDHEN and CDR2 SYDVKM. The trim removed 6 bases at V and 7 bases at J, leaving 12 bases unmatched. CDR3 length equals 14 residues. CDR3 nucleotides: TGTGCCAGCAGCCTAGGACAGGCCCCGTTGGAGCAGTACTTC. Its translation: CASSLGQAPLEQYF.

The CDR3: CASSPGQGASGANVLTF. The CDR3 DNA is TGTGCCAGCAGCCCCGGACAGGGGGCGTCTGGGGCCAACGTCCTGACTTTC. The chain carries TRBV7-8 and TRBJ2-6, with 11 bases lining up with TRBD1. The CDR3 has 17 amino acids. The J segment lost 1 base and the V segment lost 5 bases, leaving 4 bases of the junction unmatched. Per germline, CDR1 SGHVS and CDR2 FQNEAQ.

The CDR3 DNA reads TGTGCCAGCAGCGACGCTAGCGGAATTACTAGCACAGATACGCAGTATTTT. As protein: CASSDASGITSTDTQYF. The J gene is TRBJ2-3, the V gene TRBV7-6; 7 nucleotides align to TRBD2. The CDR3 spans 17 residues. Germline CDR1 SGHVS, CDR2 FNYEAQ. V dropped 5 bases and J dropped 0; count of bases not matched to a gene: 11. Complete variable domain (other parts from reference TRBV7-6 and TRBJ2-3): GAGVSQSPRYKVTKRGQDVALRCDPISGHVSLYWYRQALGQGPEFLTYFNYEAQQDKSGLPNDRFSAERPEGSISTLTIQRTEQRDSAMYRCASSDASGITSTDTQYFGPGTRLTVL.

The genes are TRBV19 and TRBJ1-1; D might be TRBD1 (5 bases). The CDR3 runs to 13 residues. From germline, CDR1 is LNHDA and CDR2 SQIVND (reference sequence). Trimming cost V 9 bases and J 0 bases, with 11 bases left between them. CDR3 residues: CARPGGLNTEAFF. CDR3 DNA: TGTGCCAGACCCGGGGGTCTGAACACTGAAGCTTTCTTT.

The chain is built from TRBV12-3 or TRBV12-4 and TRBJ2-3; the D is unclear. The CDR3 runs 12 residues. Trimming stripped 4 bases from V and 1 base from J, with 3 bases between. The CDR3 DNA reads TGTGCCAGCAGTTATGGCACAGATACGCAGTATTTT. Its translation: CASSYGTDTQYF.

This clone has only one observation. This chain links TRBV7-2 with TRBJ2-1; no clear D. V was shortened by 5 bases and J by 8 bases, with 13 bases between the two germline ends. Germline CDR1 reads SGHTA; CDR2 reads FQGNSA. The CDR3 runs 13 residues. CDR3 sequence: CASSPPGSDEQFF. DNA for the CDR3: TGTGCCAGCAGCCCCCCTGGGTCCGATGAGCAGTTCTTC.

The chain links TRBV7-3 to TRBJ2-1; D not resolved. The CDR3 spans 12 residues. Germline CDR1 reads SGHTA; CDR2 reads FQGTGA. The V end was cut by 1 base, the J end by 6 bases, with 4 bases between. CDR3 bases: TGTGCCAGCAGCTTAATGAGCAATGAGCAGTTCTTC. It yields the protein CASSLMSNEQFF.

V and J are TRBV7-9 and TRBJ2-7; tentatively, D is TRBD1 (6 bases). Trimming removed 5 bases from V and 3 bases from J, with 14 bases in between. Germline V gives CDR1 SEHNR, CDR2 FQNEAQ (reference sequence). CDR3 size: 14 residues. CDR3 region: CASSPRTGHYEQYF. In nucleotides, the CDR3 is TGTGCCAGCAGCCCACGGACGGGACACTACGAGCAGTACTTC.

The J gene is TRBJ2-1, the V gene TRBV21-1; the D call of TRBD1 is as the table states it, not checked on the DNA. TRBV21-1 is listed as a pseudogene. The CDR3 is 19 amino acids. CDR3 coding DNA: TGTGCCAGCAGCCATGGAGGACAGGGGACCTCTTCTCACTACAATGAGCAGTTCTTC. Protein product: CASSHGGQGTSSHYNEQFF.

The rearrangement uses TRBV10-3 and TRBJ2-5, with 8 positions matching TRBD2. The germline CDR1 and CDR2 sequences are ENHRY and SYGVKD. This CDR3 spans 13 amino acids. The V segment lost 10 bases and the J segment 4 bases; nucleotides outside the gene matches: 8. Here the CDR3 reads CATGGGGRETQYF. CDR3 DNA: TGTGCCACCGGGGGGGGCGGGAGAGAGACCCAGTACTTC.

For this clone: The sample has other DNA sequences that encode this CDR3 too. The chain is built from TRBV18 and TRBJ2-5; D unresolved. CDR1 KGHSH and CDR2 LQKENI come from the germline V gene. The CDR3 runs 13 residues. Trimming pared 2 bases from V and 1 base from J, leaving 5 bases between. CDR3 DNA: TGTGCCAGCTCACCAGGCTCCCAAGAGACCCAGTACTTC. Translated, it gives CASSPGSQETQYF.

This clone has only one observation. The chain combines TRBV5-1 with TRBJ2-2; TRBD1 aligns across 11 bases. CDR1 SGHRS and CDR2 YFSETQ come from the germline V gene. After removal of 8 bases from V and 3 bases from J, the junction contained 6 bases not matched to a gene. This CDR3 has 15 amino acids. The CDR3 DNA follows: TGCGCCAGTCTAAGGACAGGGGGCGACACCGGGGAGCTGTTTTTT. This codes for CASLRTGGDTGELFF. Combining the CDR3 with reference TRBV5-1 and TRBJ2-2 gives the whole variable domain KAGVTQTPRYLIKTRGQQVTLSCSPISGHRSVSWYQQTPGQGLQFLFEYFSETQRNKGNFPGRFSGRQFSNSRSEMNVSTLELGDSALYLCASLRTGGDTGELFFGEGSRLTVL.

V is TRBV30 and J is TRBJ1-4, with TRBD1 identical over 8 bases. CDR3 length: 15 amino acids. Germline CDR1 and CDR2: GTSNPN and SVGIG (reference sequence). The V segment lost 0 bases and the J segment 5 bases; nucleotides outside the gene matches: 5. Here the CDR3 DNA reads TGTGCCTGGAGTGTACGGGGGACAGGCAATGAAAAACTGTTTTTT. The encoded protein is CAWSVRGTGNEKLFF. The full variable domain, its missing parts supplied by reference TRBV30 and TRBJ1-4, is SQTIHQWPATLVQPVGSPLSLECTVEGTSNPNLYWYRQAAGRGLQLLFYSVGIGQISSEVPQNLSASRPQDRQFILSSKKLLLSDSGFYLCAWSVRGTGNEKLFFGSGTQLSVL.

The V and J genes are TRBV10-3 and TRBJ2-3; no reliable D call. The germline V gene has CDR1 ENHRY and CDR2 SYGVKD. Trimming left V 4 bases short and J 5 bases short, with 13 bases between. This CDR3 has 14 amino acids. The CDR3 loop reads CAISVGQLGDTQYF. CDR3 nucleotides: TGTGCCATCAGTGTAGGTCAATTAGGAGATACGCAGTATTTT.

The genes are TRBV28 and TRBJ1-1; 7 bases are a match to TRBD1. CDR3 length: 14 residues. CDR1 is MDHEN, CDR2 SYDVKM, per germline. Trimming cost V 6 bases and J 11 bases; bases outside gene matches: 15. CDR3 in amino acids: CASSSAGGLQDAFF. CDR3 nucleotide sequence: TGTGCCAGCAGCTCGGCAGGGGGACTTCAGGACGCTTTCTTT.